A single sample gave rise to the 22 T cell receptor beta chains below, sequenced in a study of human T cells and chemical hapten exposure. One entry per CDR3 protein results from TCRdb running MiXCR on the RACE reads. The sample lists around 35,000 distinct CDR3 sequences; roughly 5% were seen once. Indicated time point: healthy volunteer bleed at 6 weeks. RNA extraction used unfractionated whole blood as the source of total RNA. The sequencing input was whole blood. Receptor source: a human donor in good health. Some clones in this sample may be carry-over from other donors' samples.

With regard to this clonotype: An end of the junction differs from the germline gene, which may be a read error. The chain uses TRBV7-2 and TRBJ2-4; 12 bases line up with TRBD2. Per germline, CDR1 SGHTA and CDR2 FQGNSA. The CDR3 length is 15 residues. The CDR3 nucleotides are TGTGCCAGCAGCCTAGCGGGAGGGCATTTCAACATTCAGTACTTC. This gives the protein CASSLAGGHFNIQYF.

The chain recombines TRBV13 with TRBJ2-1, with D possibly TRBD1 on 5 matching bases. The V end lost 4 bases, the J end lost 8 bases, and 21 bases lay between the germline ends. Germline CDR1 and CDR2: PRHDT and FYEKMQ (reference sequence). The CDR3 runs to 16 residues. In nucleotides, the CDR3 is TGTGCCAGCAGCTCACCTATGGACCCGAAGGGGCATGAGCAGTTCTTC. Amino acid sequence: CASSSPMDPKGHEQFF. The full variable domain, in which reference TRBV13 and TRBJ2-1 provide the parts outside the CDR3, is AAGVIQSPRHLIKEKRETATLKCYPIPRHDTVYWYQQGPGQDPQFLISFYEKMQSDKGSIPDRFSAQQFSDYHSELNMSSLELGDSALYFCASSSPMDPKGHEQFFGPGTRLTVL.

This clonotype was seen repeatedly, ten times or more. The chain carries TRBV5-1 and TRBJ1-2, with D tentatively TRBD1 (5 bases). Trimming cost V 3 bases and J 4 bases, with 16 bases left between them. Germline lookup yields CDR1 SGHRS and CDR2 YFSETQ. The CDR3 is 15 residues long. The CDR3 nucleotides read TGCGCCAGCAGCTCTCCCGCCGGGACGGCCTATGGCTACACCTTC. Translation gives CASSSPAGTAYGYTF.

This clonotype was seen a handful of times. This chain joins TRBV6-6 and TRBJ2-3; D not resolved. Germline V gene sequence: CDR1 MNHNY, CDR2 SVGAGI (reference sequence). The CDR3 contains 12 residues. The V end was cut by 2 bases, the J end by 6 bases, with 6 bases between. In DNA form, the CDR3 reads TGTGCCAGCAGTTACGCAGCCGATACGCAGTATTTT. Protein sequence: CASSYAADTQYF.

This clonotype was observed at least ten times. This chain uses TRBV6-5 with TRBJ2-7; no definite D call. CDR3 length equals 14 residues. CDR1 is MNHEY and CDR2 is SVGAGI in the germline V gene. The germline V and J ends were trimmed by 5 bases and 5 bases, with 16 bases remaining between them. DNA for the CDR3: TGTGCCAGCAGTCCCGGGTCCCGGGCAGACGAGCAGTACTTC. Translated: CASSPGSRADEQYF.

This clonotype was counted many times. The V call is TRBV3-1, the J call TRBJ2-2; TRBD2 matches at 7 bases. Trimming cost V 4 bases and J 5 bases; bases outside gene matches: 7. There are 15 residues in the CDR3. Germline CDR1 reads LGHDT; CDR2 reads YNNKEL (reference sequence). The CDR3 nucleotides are TGTGCCAGCAGCCGAGGCGGGAGTCGGACCGGGGAGCTGTTTTTT. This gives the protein CASSRGGSRTGELFF.

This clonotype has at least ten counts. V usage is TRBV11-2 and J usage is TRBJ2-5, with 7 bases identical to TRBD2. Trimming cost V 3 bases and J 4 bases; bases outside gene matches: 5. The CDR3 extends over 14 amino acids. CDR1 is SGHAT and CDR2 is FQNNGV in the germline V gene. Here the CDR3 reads CASSFTTSRETQYF. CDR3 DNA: TGTGCCAGCAGCTTTACGACTAGCAGAGAGACCCAGTACTTC.

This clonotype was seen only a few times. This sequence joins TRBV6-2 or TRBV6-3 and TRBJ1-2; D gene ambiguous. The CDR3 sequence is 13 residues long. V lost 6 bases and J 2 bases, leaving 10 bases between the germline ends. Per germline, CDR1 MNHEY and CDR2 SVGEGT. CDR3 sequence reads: CASSHHHNYGYTF. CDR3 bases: TGTGCCAGCAGCCACCACCACAACTATGGCTACACCTTC.

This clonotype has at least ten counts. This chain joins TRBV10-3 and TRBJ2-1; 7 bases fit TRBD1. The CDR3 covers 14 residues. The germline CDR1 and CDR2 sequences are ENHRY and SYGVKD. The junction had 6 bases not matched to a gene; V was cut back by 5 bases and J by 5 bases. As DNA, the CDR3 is TGTGCCATCAGTAGACAGGGATCGGACAATGAGCAGTTCTTC. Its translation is CAISRQGSDNEQFF.

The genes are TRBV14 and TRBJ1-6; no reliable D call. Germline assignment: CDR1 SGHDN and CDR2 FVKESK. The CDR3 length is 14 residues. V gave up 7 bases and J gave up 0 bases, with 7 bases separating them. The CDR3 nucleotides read TGTGCCAGCAAGTGGAGCTCCTATAATTCACCCCTCCACTTT. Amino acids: CASKWSSYNSPLHF.

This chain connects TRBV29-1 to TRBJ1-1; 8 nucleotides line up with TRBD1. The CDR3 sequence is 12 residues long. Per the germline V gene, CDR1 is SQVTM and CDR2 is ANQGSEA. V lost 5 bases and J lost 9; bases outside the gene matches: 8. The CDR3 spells CSVKTGAAQAFF. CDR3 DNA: TGCAGCGTTAAGACAGGGGCAGCTCAAGCTTTCTTT.

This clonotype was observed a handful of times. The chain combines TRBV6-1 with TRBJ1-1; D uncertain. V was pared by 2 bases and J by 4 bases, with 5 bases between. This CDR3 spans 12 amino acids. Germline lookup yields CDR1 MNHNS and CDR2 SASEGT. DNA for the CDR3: TGTGCCAGCAGTGAATCCTTCACTGAAGCTTTCTTT. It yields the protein CASSESFTEAFF.

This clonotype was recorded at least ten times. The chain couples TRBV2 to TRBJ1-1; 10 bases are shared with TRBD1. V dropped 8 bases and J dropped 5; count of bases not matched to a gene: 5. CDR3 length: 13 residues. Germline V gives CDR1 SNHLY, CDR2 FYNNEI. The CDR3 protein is CASGQGQGTEAFF. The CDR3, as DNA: TGTGCCAGCGGACAGGGACAGGGGACTGAAGCTTTCTTT.

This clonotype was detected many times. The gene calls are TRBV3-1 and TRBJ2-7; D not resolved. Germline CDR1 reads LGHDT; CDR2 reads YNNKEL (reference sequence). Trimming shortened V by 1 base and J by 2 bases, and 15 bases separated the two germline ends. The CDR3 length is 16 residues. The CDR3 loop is CASSQGIGRTTYEQYF. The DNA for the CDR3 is TGTGCCAGCAGCCAAGGGATAGGCAGGACGACCTACGAGCAGTACTTC.

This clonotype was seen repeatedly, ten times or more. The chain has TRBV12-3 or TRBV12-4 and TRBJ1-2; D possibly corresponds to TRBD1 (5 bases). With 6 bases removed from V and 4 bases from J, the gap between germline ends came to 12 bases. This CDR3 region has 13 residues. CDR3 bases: TGTGCCAGCAGCCTAGACAGAGTCTATGGCTACACCTTC. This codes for CASSLDRVYGYTF.

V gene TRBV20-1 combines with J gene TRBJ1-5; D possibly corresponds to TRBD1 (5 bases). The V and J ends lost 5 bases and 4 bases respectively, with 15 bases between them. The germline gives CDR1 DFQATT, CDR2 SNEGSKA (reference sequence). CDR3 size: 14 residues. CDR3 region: CSAQHMTVNQPQHF. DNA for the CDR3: TGCAGTGCTCAGCACATGACAGTAAATCAGCCCCAGCATTTT.

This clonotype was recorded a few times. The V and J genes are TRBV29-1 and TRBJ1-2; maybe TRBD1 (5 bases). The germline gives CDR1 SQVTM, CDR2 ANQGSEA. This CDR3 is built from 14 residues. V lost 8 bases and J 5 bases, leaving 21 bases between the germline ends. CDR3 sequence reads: CSSSAGTGLYGYTF. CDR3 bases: TGCAGCTCCTCCGCCGGGACCGGACTTTATGGCTACACCTTC.

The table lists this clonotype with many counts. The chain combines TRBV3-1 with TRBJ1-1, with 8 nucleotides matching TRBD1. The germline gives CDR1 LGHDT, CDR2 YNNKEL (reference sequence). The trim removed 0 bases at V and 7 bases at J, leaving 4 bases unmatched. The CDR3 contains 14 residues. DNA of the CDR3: TGTGCCAGCAGCCAAGATTGGGGACAGGTTGAAGCTTTCTTT. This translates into CASSQDWGQVEAFF. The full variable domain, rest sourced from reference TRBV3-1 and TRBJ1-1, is DTAVSQTPKYLVTQMGNDKSIKCEQNLGHDTMYWYKQDSKKFLKIMFSYNNKELIINETVPNRFSPKSPDKAHLNLHINSLELGDSAVYFCASSQDWGQVEAFFGQGTRLTVV.

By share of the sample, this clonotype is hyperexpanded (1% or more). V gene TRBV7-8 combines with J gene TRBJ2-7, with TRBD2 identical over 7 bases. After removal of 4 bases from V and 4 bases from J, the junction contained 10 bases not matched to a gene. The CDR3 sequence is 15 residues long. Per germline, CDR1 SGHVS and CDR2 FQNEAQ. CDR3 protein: CASSYDGGSGYEQYF. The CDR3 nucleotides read TGTGCCAGCAGCTACGACGGGGGGAGTGGTTACGAGCAGTACTTC.

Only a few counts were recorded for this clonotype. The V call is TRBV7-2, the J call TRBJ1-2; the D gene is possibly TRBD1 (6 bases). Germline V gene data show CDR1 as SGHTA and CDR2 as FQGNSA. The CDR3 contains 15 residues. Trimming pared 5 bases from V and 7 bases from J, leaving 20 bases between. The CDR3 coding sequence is TGTGCCAGCAGCCCAACCGTAGGGGGATCCCGTGGCTACACCTTC. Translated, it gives CASSPTVGGSRGYTF.

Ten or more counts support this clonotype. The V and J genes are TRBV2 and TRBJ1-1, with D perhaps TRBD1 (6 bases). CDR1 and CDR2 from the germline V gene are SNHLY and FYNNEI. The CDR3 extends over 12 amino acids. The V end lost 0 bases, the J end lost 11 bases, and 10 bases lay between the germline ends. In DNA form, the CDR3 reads TGTGCCAGCAGTGAAGCGCTTGGGGGCGCTTTCTTT. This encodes CASSEALGGAFF.

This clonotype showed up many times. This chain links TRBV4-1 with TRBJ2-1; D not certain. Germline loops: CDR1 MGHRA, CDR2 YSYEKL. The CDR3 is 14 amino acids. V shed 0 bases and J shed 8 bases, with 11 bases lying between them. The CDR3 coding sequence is TGCGCCAGCAGCCAAGATTTCGGCAGCCATGAGCAGTTCTTC. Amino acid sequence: CASSQDFGSHEQFF.